The T cell receptor (beta chain) described here comes from a study of T cell responses to AZD1222 COVID-19 vaccine. This clone appeared a single time. With 2 bases removed from V and 5 bases from J, the gap between germline ends came to 26 bases. This CDR3 has 18 amino acids. Germline CDR1 reads SGHRS; CDR2 reads YFSETQ. Profiling relied on immunoSEQ multiplex PCR, and the TCRdb table lists in-frame clones only, not all of them. The data contain approximately 130,000 clones, over 85% of them singletons. The receptor's source is an adult in good health. Sequenced here: peripheral blood, sampled on day 0 of AZD1222 vaccination. The rearrangement joins TRBV5-1 to TRBJ2-7, with D perhaps matching TRBD2 (8 bases). CDR3 in DNA: TGCGCCAGCAGCTTCGGGAGGGCCTCCGAGACAGGGACTCACGAGCAGTACTTC. It codes for CASSFGRASETGTHEQYF.